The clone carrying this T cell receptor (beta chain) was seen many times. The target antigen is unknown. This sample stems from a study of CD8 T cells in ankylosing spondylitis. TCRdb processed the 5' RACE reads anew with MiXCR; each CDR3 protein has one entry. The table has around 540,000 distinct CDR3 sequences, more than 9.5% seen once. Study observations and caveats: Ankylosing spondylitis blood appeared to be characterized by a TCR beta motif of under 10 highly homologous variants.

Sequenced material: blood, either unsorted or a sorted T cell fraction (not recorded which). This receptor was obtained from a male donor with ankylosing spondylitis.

The chain's CDR3 is CASSLPSQGEQFF. In DNA, the CDR3 is TGCGCCAGCAGCTTGCCTAGTCAGGGTGAGCAGTTCTTC. This rearrangement joins TRBV5-1 to TRBJ2-1; D might be TRBD1 (5 bases). The CDR3 is 13 amino acids. Trimming stripped 1 base from V and 9 bases from J, with 11 bases between. Per the germline V gene, CDR1 is SGHRS and CDR2 is YFSETQ. The full variable domain, its missing parts supplied by reference TRBV5-1 and TRBJ2-1, is KAGVTQTPRYLIKTRGQQVTLSCSPISGHRSVSWYQQTPGQGLQFLFEYFSETQRNKGNFPGRFSGRQFSNSRSEMNVSTLELGDSALYLCASSLPSQGEQFFGPGTRLTVL.